This TCR beta chain was recorded in a study of T-cell memory formation after mild COVID-19. Regarding the study as a whole: Researchers found some responding clones in pre-infection memory, a sign that cross-reactive memory joined. Later expanders leaned toward CD4+, whereas clones contracting from day 15 to 85 were balanced CD4/CD8. Contracting CD4+ clones were located mainly in CM and EM, and CD8+ clones in EMRA.

Remarks on this clonotype: Its antigen remains unknown.

It was 5'RACE with constant-segment primers that produced the TCR alpha and TCR beta cDNA libraries, which carried sample barcodes and UMIs. TCRdb analysed the 5' RACE reads with MiXCR anew, one entry per CDR3 protein. The repertoire holds 150,000 or so distinct CDR3 sequences, around 13% seen once, with 13% to 15% in the top ten. The receptor was derived from an adult woman who had mild COVID-19 (a few samples of this study predate the infection). Cell type and time point are not known. The sequenced sample consisted of PBMCs or a T cell subset sorted from them (not recorded which).

CDR3 loop: CASSSNESRGGRYNEQFF. CDR3 in DNA: TGCGCCAGCAGCTCGAATGAAAGCCGGGGGGGGAGGTACAATGAGCAGTTCTTC. V is TRBV5-1 and J is TRBJ2-1; 8 nucleotides match TRBD2. The CDR3 is made up of 18 amino acids. Germline CDR1 SGHRS, CDR2 YFSETQ. After removal of 3 bases from V and 4 bases from J, the junction contained 15 bases not matched to a gene.